This T cell receptor beta chain was found in a study of shared clonotypes between healthy human individuals. Recent acute infections and vaccinations were absent in the healthy HIV-negative adult donors. This CDR3 has 13 amino acids. V was shortened by 0 bases and J by 5 bases, with 5 bases between the two germline ends. CDR1 is SGHNT and CDR2 is YENEEA in the germline V gene. Every immunoSEQ plate was one replicate of a subset's evenly spread DNA. The quantity of DNA used in unsorted PBMC replicate PCRs was 300 ng, corresponding to 25,000 to 30,000 T cell genomes. The method was immunoSEQ multiplex PCR; TCRdb's version includes in-frame clones alone and lacks a portion of them. This sample carries approximately 510,000 clones, roughly 78% of them seen once, and the ten largest clones take about an eighth.

The chain recombines TRBV11-3 with TRBJ2-1; D is undetermined. This receptor was identified in a woman aged 35 to 49 in good health. Some clones in this sample may be carry-over from other donors' samples. Sequencing used PBMCs. CDR3 DNA: TGTGCCAGCAGCTTAGAAGGGAACAATGAGCAGTTCTTC. Translating gives CASSLEGNNEQFF.